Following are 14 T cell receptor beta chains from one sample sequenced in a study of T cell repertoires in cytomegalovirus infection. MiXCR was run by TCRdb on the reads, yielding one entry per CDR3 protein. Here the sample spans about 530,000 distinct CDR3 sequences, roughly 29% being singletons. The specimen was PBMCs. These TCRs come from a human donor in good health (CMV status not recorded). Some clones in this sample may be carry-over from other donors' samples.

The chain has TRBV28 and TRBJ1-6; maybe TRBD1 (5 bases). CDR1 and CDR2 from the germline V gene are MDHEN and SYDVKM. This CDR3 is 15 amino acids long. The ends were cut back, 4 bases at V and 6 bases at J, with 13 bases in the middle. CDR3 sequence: CASSSGMGGNSPLHF. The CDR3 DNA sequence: TGTGCCAGCAGTTCAGGCATGGGGGGTAATTCACCCCTCCACTTT.

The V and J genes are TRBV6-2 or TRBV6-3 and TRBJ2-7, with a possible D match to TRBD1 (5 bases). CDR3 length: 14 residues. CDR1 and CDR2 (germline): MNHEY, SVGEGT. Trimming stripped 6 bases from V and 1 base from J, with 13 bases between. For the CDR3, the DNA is TGTGCCAGCAGATTCCACGACAGATCCTACGAGCAGTACGTC. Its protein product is CASRFHDRSYEQYV.

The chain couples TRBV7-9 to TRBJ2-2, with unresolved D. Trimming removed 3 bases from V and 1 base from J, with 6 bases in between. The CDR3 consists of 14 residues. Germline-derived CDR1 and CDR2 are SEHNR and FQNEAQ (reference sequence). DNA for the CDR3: TGTGCCAGCAGCTTCGTGCGGAACACCGGGGAGCTGTTTTTT. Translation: CASSFVRNTGELFF.

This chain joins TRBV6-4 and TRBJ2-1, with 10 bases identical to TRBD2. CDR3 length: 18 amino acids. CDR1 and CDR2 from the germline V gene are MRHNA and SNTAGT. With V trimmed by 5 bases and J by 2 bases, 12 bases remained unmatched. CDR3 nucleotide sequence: TGTGCCAGCAGTCCTAGAGCGGGAGGGCCCTCCCCCTACAATGAGCAGTTCTTC. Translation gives CASSPRAGGPSPYNEQFF.

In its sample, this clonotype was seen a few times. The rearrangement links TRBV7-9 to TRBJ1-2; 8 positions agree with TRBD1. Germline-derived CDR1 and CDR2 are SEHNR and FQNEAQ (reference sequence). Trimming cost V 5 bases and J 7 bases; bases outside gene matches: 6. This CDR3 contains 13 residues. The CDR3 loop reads CASSPGQAFGYTF. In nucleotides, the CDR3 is TGTGCCAGCAGCCCGGGACAGGCATTTGGCTACACCTTC.

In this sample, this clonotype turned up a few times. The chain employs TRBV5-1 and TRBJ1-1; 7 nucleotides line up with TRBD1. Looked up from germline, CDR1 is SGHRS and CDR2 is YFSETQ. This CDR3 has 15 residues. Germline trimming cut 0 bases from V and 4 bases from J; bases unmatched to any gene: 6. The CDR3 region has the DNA TGCGCCAGCAGCTTGGGCCAGGGGGGGGTCACTGAAGCTTTCTTT. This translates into CASSLGQGGVTEAFF.

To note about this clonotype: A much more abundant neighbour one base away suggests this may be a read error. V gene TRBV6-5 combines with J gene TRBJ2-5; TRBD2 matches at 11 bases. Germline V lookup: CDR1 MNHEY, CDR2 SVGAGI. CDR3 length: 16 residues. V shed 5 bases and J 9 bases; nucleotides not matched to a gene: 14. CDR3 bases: TGTGCCAGCAGTCGCGGAAGACTAGCGGGATGGGAGGCCCAGTACTTC. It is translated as CASSRGRLAGWEAQYF.

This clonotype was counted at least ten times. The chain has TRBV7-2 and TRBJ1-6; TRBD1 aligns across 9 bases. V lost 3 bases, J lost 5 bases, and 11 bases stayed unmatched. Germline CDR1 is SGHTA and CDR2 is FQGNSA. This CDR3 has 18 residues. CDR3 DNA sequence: TGTGCCAGCAGCTTGCGTGGGACAGGGAGAGGGAATAATTCACCCCTCCACTTT. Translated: CASSLRGTGRGNNSPLHF.

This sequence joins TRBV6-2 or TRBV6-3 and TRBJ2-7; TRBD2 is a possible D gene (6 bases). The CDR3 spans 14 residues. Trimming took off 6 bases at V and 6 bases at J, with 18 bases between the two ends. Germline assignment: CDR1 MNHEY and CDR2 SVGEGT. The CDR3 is CASRDGGSRSEQYV. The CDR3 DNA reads TGTGCCAGCAGGGATGGGGGGAGTAGGAGCGAGCAGTACGTC.

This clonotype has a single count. The CDR3 region is CASSLDFWGSFYNEQFF. Here the CDR3 DNA reads TGTGCCAGCAGCTTAGATTTCTGGGGCAGTTTCTACAATGAGCAGTTCTTC. This chain uses TRBV11-2 with TRBJ2-1; D is perhaps TRBD1 (5 bases). Germline-derived CDR1 and CDR2 are SGHAT and FQNNGV. The V gene lost 0 bases and the J gene lost 3 bases, with 15 bases spanning the gap. The CDR3 sequence is 17 residues long.

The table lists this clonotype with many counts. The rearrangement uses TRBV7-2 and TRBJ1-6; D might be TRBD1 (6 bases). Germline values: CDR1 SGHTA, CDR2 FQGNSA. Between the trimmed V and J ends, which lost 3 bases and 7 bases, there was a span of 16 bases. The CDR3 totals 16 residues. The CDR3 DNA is TGTGCCAGCAGCTTGGGATCGGGGGGCTCCAATTCACCCCTCCACTTT. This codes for CASSLGSGGSNSPLHF.

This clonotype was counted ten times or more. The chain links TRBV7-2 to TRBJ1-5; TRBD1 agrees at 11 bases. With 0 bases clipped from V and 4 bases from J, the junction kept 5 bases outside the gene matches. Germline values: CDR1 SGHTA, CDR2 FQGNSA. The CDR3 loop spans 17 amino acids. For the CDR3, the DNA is TGTGCCAGCAGCTTAGCGGTTTGGGACAGGGGGAATCAGCCCCAGCATTTT. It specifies CASSLAVWDRGNQPQHF.

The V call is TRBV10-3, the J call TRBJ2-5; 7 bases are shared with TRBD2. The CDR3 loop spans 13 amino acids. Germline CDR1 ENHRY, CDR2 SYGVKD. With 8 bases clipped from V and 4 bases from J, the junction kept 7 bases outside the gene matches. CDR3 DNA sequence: TGTGCCATCGCGGGGGAGGTCGGAGAGACCCAGTACTTC. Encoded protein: CAIAGEVGETQYF.

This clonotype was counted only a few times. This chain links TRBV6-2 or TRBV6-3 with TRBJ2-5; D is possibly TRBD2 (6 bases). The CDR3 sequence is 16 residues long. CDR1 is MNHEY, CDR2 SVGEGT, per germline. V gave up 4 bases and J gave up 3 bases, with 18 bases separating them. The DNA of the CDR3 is TGTGCCAGCAGTTCTTTAAAGAGGGAGGCTGAAGAGACCCAGTACTTC. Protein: CASSSLKREAEETQYF.